The entry below describes one T cell receptor (beta chain). Its antigen is currently not known. Per-nucleotide qualities are absent, and no much larger clonotype sits a single base away. For sequencing, an Illumina NovaSeq 6000 was employed. Using 5'RACE with constant-segment primers, TCRalpha and TCRbeta cDNA libraries were constructed, with sample barcodes and unique molecular identifiers added in the process. Trizol reagent was used to extract RNA from every sample. Libraries were amplified in two PCR steps, with a second sample barcode and Illumina TruSeq adapters added in the second step. Sequencing of the libraries was done on an Illumina NovaSeq, producing 2 x 150 bp paired-end reads. In the source study's methods: Reads were demultiplexed and collapsed into UMI-guided consensus sequences with migec v1.2.7. With mixcr v2.1.11, UMI consensuses were aligned to TRA and TRB V and J templates and assembled into clonotypes. Clonotypes were classified as expanded or contracted when called significant by both edgeR and NoisET, with noise models trained on biological replicates. edgeR calls used a false discovery rate-adjusted p below 0.01 and a log2 fold-change threshold of 1. As an exploratory analysis of dynamics, PCA with hierarchical clustering was applied to max-normalized trajectories of the 1000 most abundant clonotypes. Separately sequenced CD4+ and CD8+ repertoires were used to assign the CD4 or CD8 phenotype of responding clones. TCRdb passed the public sequencing reads through fastp at Q25 and MiXCR, retaining productive beta sequences. Each entry merges the rows of one CDR3 protein and shows their most common DNA and genes. The V and J calls come from TCRdb's annotation, not from the publication. The sample includes 120,000 to 150,000 distinct CDR3 sequences, with 19% observed a single time. The ten biggest clones cover over 2% of the sample.

Ficoll-Paque density gradient centrifugation was the method used to isolate PBMCs. This sample was taken from a study of T-cell memory formation after mild COVID-19 (dated by TCRdb to about 2021). Study-level background: TCR sequence clusters from the two donors were found to be largely donor specific. Longitudinal TCRalpha and TCRbeta repertoire sequencing tracked T-cell clones expanding and contracting after mild COVID-19 in a couple of donors. The cohort was made up of two young adult volunteers, one female and one male, who were previously healthy. General conclusions and limits of the study: The detection of some responding clones in pre-infection memory suggests that pre-existing cross-reactive memory T cells joined the SARS-CoV-2 response. Only a couple of mild cases were covered by the study, and larger cohorts that include severe cases with pre-infection samples were considered necessary. Contracting CD4+ clones were found mainly in CM and EM memory subsets, while CD8+ clones were enriched in EMRA. Whether the second-wave clones peaking on day 37 were SARS-CoV-2 specific was not confirmed. Clones contracting from day 15 to 85 had balanced CD4/CD8 phenotypes, while a second wave expanding from day 15 to 37 was biased towards CD4+.

CDR1 and CDR2 (SGHRS, YFSETQ) derive from the germline V gene. Measured from the cysteine to the phenylalanine, the CDR3 is 14 residues long. The read is trimmed to its CDR3 DNA, 42 bases read in frame from base 1. At the junction V is shortened by 1 base and J by 7 bases, with 9 bases in between. The sequence joins TRBV5-1 to TRBJ1-6; D gene: possibly TRBD1, on 5 matching bases. Specimen: PBMCs or a T cell subset sorted from them (not recorded which). The receptor's source is an adult woman who had mild COVID-19 (a few samples of this study predate the infection). The sample titles of this study are shuffled in the database, so cell type and time point are left out; the donor was told from shared clones. This receptor has the CDR3 CASSLTGANSPLHF. The DNA sequence reads TGCGCCAGCAGCTTGACAGGAGCAAATTCACCCCTCCACTTT.